This T cell receptor (beta chain) was sequenced in a study of cytomegalovirus exposure and HLA in healthy donors. This clone was recorded a few times. Its antigen is as yet unknown. Regarding the study as a whole: Usually a TCR sequence was rare, but some public TCRs were found in many donors. In vitro work confirmed that a few CMV-associated chains recognize CMV antigens. Cytomegalovirus status, reportedly, was diagnosed with high specificity and sensitivity by the classifier.

The study drew the donors from its approximately 110-subject validation cohort, separate from the approximately 700-subject first cohort. TCRdb keeps only in-frame clones here, not all; method: immunoSEQ multiplex PCR. Here the sample spans about 280,000 clones, more than 75% being singletons. The germline CDR1 and CDR2 sequences are LGHNA and YNFKEQ. The ends lost 1 base at V and 2 bases at J; junction bases unmatched: 4. The CDR3 sequence is 15 residues long. This TCR came from a woman between 18 and 29 years old in good health and CMV-seronegative. The J gene is TRBJ2-7, the V gene TRBV4-2, with 8 positions matching TRBD2. Sequenced input: PBMCs. The CDR3 here is CASSQGSGGPYEQYF. The CDR3 nucleotides are TGTGCCAGCAGCCAAGGATCGGGAGGGCCCTACGAGCAGTACTTC.